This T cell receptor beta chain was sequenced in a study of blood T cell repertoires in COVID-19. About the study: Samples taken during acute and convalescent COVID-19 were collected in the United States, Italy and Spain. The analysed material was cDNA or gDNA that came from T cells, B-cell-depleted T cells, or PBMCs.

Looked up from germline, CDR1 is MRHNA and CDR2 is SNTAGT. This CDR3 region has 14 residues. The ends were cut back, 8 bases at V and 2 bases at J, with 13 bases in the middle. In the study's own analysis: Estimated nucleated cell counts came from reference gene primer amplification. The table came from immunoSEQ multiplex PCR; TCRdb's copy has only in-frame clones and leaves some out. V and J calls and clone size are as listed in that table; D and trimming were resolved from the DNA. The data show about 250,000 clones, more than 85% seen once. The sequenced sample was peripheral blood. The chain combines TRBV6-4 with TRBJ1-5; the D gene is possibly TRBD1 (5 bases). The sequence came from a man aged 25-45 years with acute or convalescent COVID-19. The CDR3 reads CASELGEGNQPQHF. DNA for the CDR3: TGTGCCAGCGAATTAGGGGAAGGCAATCAGCCCCAGCATTTT.